The clone carrying this TCR beta chain was seen at least ten times. Antigen unknown. The time point was: technical triplicate 2. The data were obtained in a study of neurological immune-mediated disorders. The study, taken as a whole, reports: The most TCR clonal expansion was seen in HTLV-1-associated myelopathy, whereas the least was seen in multiple sclerosis, below the level in healthy controls.

Synthesis of cDNA was performed by 5'RACE using 10-nucleotide random UMIs. TCRdb itself ran the 5' RACE reads through MiXCR, one entry per CDR3 protein. In the table there are about 59,000 distinct CDR3 sequences, around 24% of which are singletons. The sequencing sample was made of PBMCs. This clonotype was obtained from a man aged 55 to 70 with HTLV-1-associated myelopathy (HAM/TSP).

The DNA of the CDR3 is TGCAGCGTTTCTACTTTGAACGAGCAGTACTTC. Protein product: CSVSTLNEQYF. V usage is TRBV29-1 and J usage is TRBJ2-7; no reliable D call. Trimming left V 5 bases short and J 5 bases short, with 10 bases between. Germline values: CDR1 SQVTM, CDR2 ANQGSEA. The CDR3 covers 11 residues.